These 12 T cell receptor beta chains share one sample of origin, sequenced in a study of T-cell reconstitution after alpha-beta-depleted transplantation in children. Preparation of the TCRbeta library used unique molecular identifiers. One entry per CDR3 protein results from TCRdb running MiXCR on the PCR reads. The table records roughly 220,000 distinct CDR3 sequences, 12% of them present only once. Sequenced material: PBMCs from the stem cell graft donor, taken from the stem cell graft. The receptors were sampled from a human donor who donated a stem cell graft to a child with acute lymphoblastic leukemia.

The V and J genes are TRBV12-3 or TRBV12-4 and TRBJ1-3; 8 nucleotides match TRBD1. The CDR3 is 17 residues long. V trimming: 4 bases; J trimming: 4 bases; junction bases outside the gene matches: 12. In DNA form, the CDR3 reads TGTGCCAGCAGTTCCGGACAGGGTCAAATTGTCGGAAACACCATATATTTT. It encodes CASSSGQGQIVGNTIYF.

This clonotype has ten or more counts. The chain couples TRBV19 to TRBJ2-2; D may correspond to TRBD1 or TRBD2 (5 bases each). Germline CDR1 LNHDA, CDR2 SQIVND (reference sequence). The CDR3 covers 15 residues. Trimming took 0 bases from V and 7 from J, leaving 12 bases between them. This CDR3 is CASSIERGRGGELFF. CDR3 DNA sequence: TGTGCCAGTAGTATAGAGAGGGGTCGAGGCGGGGAGCTGTTTTTT.

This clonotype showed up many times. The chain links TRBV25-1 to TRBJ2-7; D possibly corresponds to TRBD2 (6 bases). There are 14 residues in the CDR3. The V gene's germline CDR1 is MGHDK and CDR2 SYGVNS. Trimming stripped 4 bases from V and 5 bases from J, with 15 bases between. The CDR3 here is CASSARTTAHEQYF. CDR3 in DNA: TGTGCCAGCAGTGCACGGACTACGGCCCACGAGCAGTACTTC.

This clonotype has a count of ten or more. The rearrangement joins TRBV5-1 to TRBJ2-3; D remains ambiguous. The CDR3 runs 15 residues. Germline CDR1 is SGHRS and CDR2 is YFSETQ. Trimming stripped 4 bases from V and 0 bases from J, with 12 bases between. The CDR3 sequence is CASSGRASSTDTQYF. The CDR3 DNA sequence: TGCGCCAGCAGCGGACGGGCGTCTAGCACAGATACGCAGTATTTT.

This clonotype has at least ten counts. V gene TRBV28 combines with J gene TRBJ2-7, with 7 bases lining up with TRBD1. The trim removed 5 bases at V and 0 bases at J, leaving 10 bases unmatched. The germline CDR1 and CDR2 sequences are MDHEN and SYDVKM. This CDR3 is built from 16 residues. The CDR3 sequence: CASSPRTGKISYEQYF. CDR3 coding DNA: TGTGCCAGCAGTCCACGGACAGGAAAGATCTCCTACGAGCAGTACTTC.

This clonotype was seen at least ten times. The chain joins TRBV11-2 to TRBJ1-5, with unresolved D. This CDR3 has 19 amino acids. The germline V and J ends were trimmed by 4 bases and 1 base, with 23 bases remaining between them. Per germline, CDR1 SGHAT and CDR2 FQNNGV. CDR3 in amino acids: CASSSPLKGLRGSNQPQHF. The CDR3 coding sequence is TGTGCCAGCAGCTCTCCCCTCAAAGGGCTCCGAGGGAGCAATCAGCCCCAGCATTTT.

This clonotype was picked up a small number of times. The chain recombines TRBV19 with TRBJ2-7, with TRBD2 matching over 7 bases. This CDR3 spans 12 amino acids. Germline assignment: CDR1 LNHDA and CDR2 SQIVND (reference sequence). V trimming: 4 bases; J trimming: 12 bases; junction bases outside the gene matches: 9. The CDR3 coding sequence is TGTGCCAGTAGTAACCCATGGCGGGGGTTGTACTTC. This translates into CASSNPWRGLYF.

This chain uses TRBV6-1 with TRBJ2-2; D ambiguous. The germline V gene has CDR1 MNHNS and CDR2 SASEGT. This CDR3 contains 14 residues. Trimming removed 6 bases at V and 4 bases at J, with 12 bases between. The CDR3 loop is CASSPPQATGELFF. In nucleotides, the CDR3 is TGTGCCAGCAGCCCCCCCCAAGCCACCGGGGAGCTGTTTTTT.

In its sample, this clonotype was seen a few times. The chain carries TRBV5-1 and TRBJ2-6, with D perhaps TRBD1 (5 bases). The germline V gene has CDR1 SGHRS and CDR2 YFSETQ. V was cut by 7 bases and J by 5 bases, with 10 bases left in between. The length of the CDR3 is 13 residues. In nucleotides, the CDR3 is TGCGCCAGCGGCCTGGACAGGGCCAACGTCCTGACTTTC. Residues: CASGLDRANVLTF.

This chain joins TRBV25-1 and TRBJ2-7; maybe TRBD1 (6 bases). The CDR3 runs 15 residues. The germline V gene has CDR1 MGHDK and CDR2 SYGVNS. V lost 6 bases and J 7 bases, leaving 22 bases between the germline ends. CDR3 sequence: CASSPFVGQTEEQYF. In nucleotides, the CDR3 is TGTGCCAGCAGCCCGTTCGTGGGACAAACGGAGGAGCAGTACTTC.

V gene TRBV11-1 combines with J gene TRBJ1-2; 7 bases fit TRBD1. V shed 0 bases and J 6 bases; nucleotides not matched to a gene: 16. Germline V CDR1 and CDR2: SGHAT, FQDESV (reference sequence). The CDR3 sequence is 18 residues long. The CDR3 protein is CASSLALTLQGVGDGYTF. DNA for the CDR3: TGTGCCAGCAGCTTAGCGCTCACGCTTCAGGGGGTAGGAGATGGCTACACCTTC.

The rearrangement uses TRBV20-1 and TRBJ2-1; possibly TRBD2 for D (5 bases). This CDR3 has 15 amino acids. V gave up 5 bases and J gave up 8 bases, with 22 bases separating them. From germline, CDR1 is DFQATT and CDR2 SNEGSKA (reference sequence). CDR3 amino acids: CSARRAGQRWDEQFF. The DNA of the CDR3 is TGCAGTGCTCGGCGGGCAGGTCAGAGGTGGGATGAGCAGTTCTTC.